This T cell receptor beta chain came from a study of cytomegalovirus exposure and HLA in healthy donors. Whole-study findings and limits: Further analysis was carried out later, and it showed several of the most significant clusters appearing linked to common viral pathogens. Likely technical artifact: a cluster of highly shared sequence variants. It was reported that TCR beta sequences correctly inferred the HLA-A and HLA-B alleles for most subjects. Rarity held for most TCR sequences, but there were some public TCRs that occurred in many donors.

This clone was picked up a small number of times. The target antigen is unknown. V was trimmed by 7 bases and J by 1 base, leaving 16 bases between them. Germline CDR1 MNHEY, CDR2 SVGAGI. This CDR3 contains 15 residues. The PCR was carried out with 60 Vbeta primers and 13 Jbeta primers. The assay was immunoSEQ multiplex PCR, and TCRdb's table has in-frame clones only and misses some. The data hold 120,000 to 150,000 clones, with more than 60% observed a single time. The receptor was derived from a woman between 50 and 59 years old in good health and CMV-seropositive. Sequencing was carried out using PBMCs. This chain joins TRBV6-5 and TRBJ1-1; D unclear. CDR3 protein: CASIKSREPNTEAFF. The CDR3 DNA follows: TGTGCCAGCATCAAATCCCGGGAACCGAACACTGAAGCTTTCTTT.